This is a list of T cell receptor beta chains from one sample in a study of technical replicates of blood from a few donors. Sequencing used immunoSEQ multiplex PCR; TCRdb keeps in-frame clones, though not all of them. This sample has around 80,000 clones, with 95% to 98% found just once. Sequenced: T cells isolated from PBMCs. These receptors all stem from a human donor in good health. Both conserved end residues are part of each CDR3. The D gene is left open where the match is weak. Only part of the rows carry a size: once, few, many, or a class if the clone is expanded.

clone_size j_call v_call d_call cdr3_aa cdr3_nt
. TRBJ2-3 TRBV2 . CASSKEGGGRQYF TGTGCCAGCAGCAAGGAAGGCGGAGGGAGGCAGTATTTT
. TRBJ2-1 TRBV19 TRBD1 CASSPEGQNYNEQFF TGTGCCAGTAGTCCTGAGGGACAGAATTACAATGAGCAGTTCTTC
. TRBJ1-2 TRBV7-9 . CASTQTGPRNGYTF TGTGCCAGCACTCAAACAGGACCCCGGAATGGCTACACCTTC
. TRBJ2-5 TRBV5-4 TRBD2 CASSSGLVAGETQYF TGTGCCAGCAGCTCCGGACTAGTTGCTGGAGAGACCCAGTACTTC
. TRBJ2-7 TRBV20-1 . CSASPRDEQYF TGCAGTGCTAGCCCCAGGGACGAGCAGTACTTC
. TRBJ1-1 TRBV18 TRBD1 CASSRRDRGLSETEAFF TGTGCCAGCTCGCGCCGGGACAGGGGGCTTAGTGAGACTGAAGCTTTCTTT
. TRBJ1-4 TRBV10-1 . CASSETTRANEKLFF TGCGCCAGCAGTGAGACAACACGGGCTAATGAAAAACTGTTTTTT
. TRBJ2-1 TRBV27 TRBD2 CASLLQWGSGGEQFF TGTGCCAGCTTACTCCAATGGGGTAGCGGGGGAGAGCAGTTCTTC
. TRBJ2-7 TRBV29-1 TRBD1 CSQKGGTYEQYF TGCAGCCAAAAAGGGGGCACCTACGAGCAGTACTTC
few TRBJ1-1 TRBV11-2 TRBD1 CASSFLRAGGTEAFF TGTGCCAGCAGCTTCCTCCGGGCAGGGGGCACTGAAGCTTTCTTT
. TRBJ1-5 TRBV7-9 . CASSQDGSGNQPQHF TGTGCCAGCAGCCAGGATGGTAGTGGCAATCAGCCCCAGCATTTT